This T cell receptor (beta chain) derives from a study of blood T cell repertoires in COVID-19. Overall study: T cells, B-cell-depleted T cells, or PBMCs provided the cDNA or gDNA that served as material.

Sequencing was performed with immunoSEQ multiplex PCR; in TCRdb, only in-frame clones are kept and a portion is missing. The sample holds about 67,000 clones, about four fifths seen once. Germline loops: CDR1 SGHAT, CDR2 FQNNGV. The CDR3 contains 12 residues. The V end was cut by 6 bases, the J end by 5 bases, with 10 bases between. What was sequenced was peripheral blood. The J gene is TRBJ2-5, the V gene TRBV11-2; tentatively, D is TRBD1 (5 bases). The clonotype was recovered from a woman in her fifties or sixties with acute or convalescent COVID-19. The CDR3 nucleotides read TGTGCCAGCAGACCAGGGTGGGAGACCCAGTACTTC. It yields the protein CASRPGWETQYF.